The 25 T cell receptor beta chains reported below all come from one sample, sequenced in a study of blood T cell repertoires in COVID-19. Clones were read by immunoSEQ multiplex PCR, and TCRdb kept only the in-frame ones, dropping some. Here the sample spans 350,000 to 500,000 clones, 70% to 90% being singletons. Source material: PBMCs or T cells enriched from blood (not recorded which). The receptor set was obtained from a woman aged 18-29 years who had been exposed to COVID-19.

This chain connects TRBV19 to TRBJ2-7; TRBD1 is a possible D gene (5 bases). V gave up 8 bases and J gave up 4 bases, with 15 bases separating them. Germline V gene data show CDR1 as LNHDA and CDR2 as SQIVND (reference sequence). There are 13 residues in the CDR3. CDR3 sequence reads: CASARTGTYEQYF. The CDR3 nucleotides read TGTGCCAGTGCTCGAACAGGCACGTACGAGCAGTACTTC.

The chain has TRBV30 and TRBJ1-1; D is unclear. Germline V gene sequence: CDR1 GTSNPN, CDR2 SVGIG (reference sequence). This CDR3 spans 15 amino acids. The V gene lost 3 bases and the J gene lost 0 bases, with 14 bases spanning the gap. The CDR3 DNA sequence: TGTGCCTGGAGATGGTGTGGTAACATGAACACTGAAGCTTTCTTT. Protein sequence: CAWRWCGNMNTEAFF.

The V gene is TRBV30, the J gene TRBJ2-7, with 11 bases aligning to TRBD1. J gave up 4 bases and V 5 bases, and 10 bases lay outside the gene matches. The CDR3 sequence is 15 residues long. Germline-derived CDR1 and CDR2 are GTSNPN and SVGIG (reference sequence). The chain's CDR3 is CAWLSGTGGYYEQYF. The CDR3 region has the DNA TGTGCCTGGCTGTCCGGGACAGGGGGATATTACGAGCAGTACTTC.

J is TRBJ2-2 and V is TRBV18, with D unresolved. CDR1 KGHSH and CDR2 LQKENI come from the germline V gene. V was pared by 0 bases and J by 5 bases, with 7 bases between. CDR3 length equals 14 residues. Here the CDR3 reads CASSPPSNTGELFF. CDR3 DNA sequence: TGTGCCAGCTCACCACCGTCCAATACCGGGGAGCTGTTTTTT.

This clone turned up a few times. The chain has TRBV19 and TRBJ2-4, with a weak D call TRBD2 (5 bases). V was trimmed by 5 bases and J by 0 bases, leaving 17 bases between them. CDR1 LNHDA and CDR2 SQIVND come from the germline V gene (reference sequence). The CDR3 is 17 amino acids. CDR3 bases: TGTGCCAGTAGTCCCCCCCCGGACTCATTAGCCAAAAACATTCAGTACTTC. Translating it yields CASSPPPDSLAKNIQYF.

The chain uses TRBV6-2 or TRBV6-3 and TRBJ2-7; no clear D. V lost 2 bases and J lost 3, with 8 bases in between. CDR1 and CDR2 from the germline V gene are MNHEY and SVGEGT. This CDR3 region has 13 residues. CDR3 residues: CASSYEAGYEQYF. The CDR3 DNA is TGTGCCAGCAGTTACGAAGCAGGCTACGAGCAGTACTTC.

The chain links TRBV19 to TRBJ1-5; D might be TRBD1 (5 bases). Per germline, CDR1 LNHDA and CDR2 SQIVND (reference sequence). There are 17 residues in the CDR3. Trimming took off 7 bases at V and 1 base at J, with 20 bases between the two ends. The CDR3 nucleotides are TGTGCCAGTAACCGAGCTCCGTTGGGGCAGAGCAATCAGCCCCAGCATTTT. Its translation is CASNRAPLGQSNQPQHF.

J is TRBJ2-3 and V is TRBV9, with TRBD2 matching 8 bases. The CDR3 loop spans 15 amino acids. Germline CDR1 is SGDLS and CDR2 is YYNGEE. V shed 3 bases, J shed 2 bases, and the junction held 5 bases outside the gene matches. DNA of the CDR3: TGTGCCAGCAGCGCGCTAGCGGGTGCCACAGATACGCAGTATTTT. It specifies CASSALAGATDTQYF.

V is TRBV18 and J is TRBJ2-2, with D unclear. CDR3 length: 13 residues. With 2 bases removed from V and 5 bases from J, the gap between germline ends came to 6 bases. Germline-derived CDR1 and CDR2 are KGHSH and LQKENI. The CDR3 DNA reads TGTGCCAGCTCACCAACATTAACCGGGGAGCTGTTTTTT. Residues: CASSPTLTGELFF. Complete variable domain (other parts from reference TRBV18 and TRBJ2-2): NAGVMQNPRHLVRRRGQEARLRCSPMKGHSHVYWYRQLPEEGLKFMVYLQKENIIDESGMPKERFSAEFPKEGPSILRIQQVVRGDSAAYFCASSPTLTGELFFGEGSRLTVL.

This rearrangement joins TRBV14 to TRBJ1-2, with a possible D match to TRBD1 (5 bases). The CDR3 is 14 residues long. Trimming took 4 bases from V and 8 from J, leaving 17 bases between them. CDR1 is SGHDN, CDR2 FVKESK, per germline. The chain's CDR3 is CASSRGRIRKGYTF. The CDR3 region has the DNA TGTGCCAGCAGCCGGGGGAGGATAAGGAAGGGCTACACCTTC.

The genes are TRBV6-4 and TRBJ2-2; TRBD2 aligns across 8 bases. With 2 bases clipped from V and 4 bases from J, the junction kept 6 bases outside the gene matches. Per the germline V gene, CDR1 is MRHNA and CDR2 is SNTAGT. The CDR3 length is 16 residues. CDR3 DNA: TGTGCCAGCAGTGACGGCAGCGGGAGTCCCACCGGGGAGCTGTTTTTT. It codes for CASSDGSGSPTGELFF.

The rearrangement links TRBV3-1 (or the pseudogene TRBV3-2) to TRBJ2-7; no clear D gene. The CDR3 has 14 residues. Deletions cut 2 bases from V and 3 bases from J, with 11 bases between. Per the germline V gene, CDR1 is LGHDT and CDR2 is YNNKEL (reference sequence). This CDR3 reads CASSQSAASYEQYF. DNA of the CDR3: TGTGCCAGCAGCCAATCCGCGGCAAGCTACGAGCAGTACTTC.

The chain carries TRBV5-1 and TRBJ2-3; 15 bases line up with TRBD2. Germline V gene sequence: CDR1 SGHRS, CDR2 YFSETQ. V trimming: 2 bases; J trimming: 3 bases; junction bases outside the gene matches: 7. There are 18 residues in the CDR3. The CDR3 protein is CASSFEGTSGGSTDTQYF. In DNA, the CDR3 is TGCGCCAGCAGCTTCGAGGGGACTAGCGGGGGGTCTACAGATACGCAGTATTTT.

CDR3 sequence: CASSPGGLTGEQYF. Written as DNA, the CDR3 is TGCGCCAGCAGCCCCGGCGGGTTGACCGGAGAGCAGTACTTC. This chain uses TRBV4-1 with TRBJ2-7, with a tentative D call TRBD2 (5 bases). The V and J ends lost 4 bases and 7 bases respectively, with 17 bases between them. The CDR3 length is 14 residues. Germline CDR1 and CDR2: MGHRA and YSYEKL.

This sequence joins TRBV2 and TRBJ2-7; D may be TRBD1 (5 bases). Germline values: CDR1 SNHLY, CDR2 FYNNEI. V was trimmed by 5 bases and J by 0 bases, leaving 14 bases between them. The CDR3 consists of 15 residues. In DNA, the CDR3 is TGTGCCAGCAGTCTCAGGGAAGGGTACTCCTACGAGCAGTACTTC. This gives the protein CASSLREGYSYEQYF.

This chain links TRBV28 with TRBJ1-5, with D possibly matching TRBD1 (6 bases). The V and J ends lost 8 bases and 6 bases respectively, with 11 bases between them. Per the germline V gene, CDR1 is MDHEN and CDR2 is SYDVKM. This CDR3 is 12 amino acids long. CDR3 in amino acids: CASSGGSQPQHF. The CDR3, as DNA: TGTGCCAGCTCGGGGGGCAGTCAGCCCCAGCATTTT.

V usage is TRBV3-1 (or the pseudogene TRBV3-2) and J usage is TRBJ2-5; 8 nucleotides align to TRBD2. After removal of 4 bases from V and 2 bases from J, the junction contained 15 bases not matched to a gene. The CDR3 loop spans 18 amino acids. Germline CDR1 is LGHDT and CDR2 is YNNKEL (reference sequence). In DNA, the CDR3 is TGTGCCAGCAGCCCGCGGAGACTTTATCGGGGGGGACAAGAGACCCAGTACTTC. It codes for CASSPRRLYRGGQETQYF.

V usage is TRBV28 and J usage is TRBJ2-7, with 11 bases matching TRBD1. V shed 6 bases and J 4 bases; nucleotides not matched to a gene: 5. Germline V gives CDR1 MDHEN, CDR2 SYDVKM. CDR3 length equals 14 residues. The CDR3 DNA reads as TGTGCCAGCAGCCCGGGGGACAGGGGGTACGAGCAGTACTTC. Translating it yields CASSPGDRGYEQYF.

The gene calls are TRBV4-1 and TRBJ2-1; 11 nucleotides line up with TRBD2. CDR1 and CDR2 (germline): MGHRA, YSYEKL. J was trimmed by 8 bases and V by 2 bases; bases with no gene match: 5. CDR3 length equals 15 residues. CDR3 DNA: TGCGCCAGCAGCCAACTAGCGGGGGGCTTGGATGAGCAGTTCTTC. Its protein is CASSQLAGGLDEQFF.

This clone came up many times. The chain combines TRBV14 with TRBJ2-1; 7 bases fit TRBD2. CDR1 and CDR2 (germline): SGHDN, FVKESK. The CDR3 consists of 14 residues. Trimming removed 4 bases from V and 10 bases from J; junction bases left unmatched: 10. The chain's CDR3 is CASSLSTSVLEQFF. The CDR3 DNA reads TGTGCCAGCAGCCTTTCAACTAGCGTTTTAGAGCAGTTCTTC.

The genes are TRBV18 and TRBJ2-7, with D unclear. Germline lookup yields CDR1 KGHSH and CDR2 LQKENI. V was shortened by 1 base and J by 0 bases, with 7 bases between the two germline ends. The CDR3 covers 14 residues. As DNA, the CDR3 is TGTGCCAGCTCACCACTGGAGAGCTCCTACGAGCAGTACTTC. As protein: CASSPLESSYEQYF. The complete variable domain, with remaining parts taken from reference TRBV18 and TRBJ2-7, reads NAGVMQNPRHLVRRRGQEARLRCSPMKGHSHVYWYRQLPEEGLKFMVYLQKENIIDESGMPKERFSAEFPKEGPSILRIQQVVRGDSAAYFCASSPLESSYEQYFGPGTRLTVT.

The rearrangement links TRBV4-2 to TRBJ2-2, with TRBD2 matching 10 bases. The length of the CDR3 is 17 residues. Germline V lookup: CDR1 LGHNA, CDR2 YNFKEQ. The V gene end was trimmed by 0 bases and the J gene end by 5 bases; junction bases not matched to a gene: 6. The CDR3 protein is CASSQEPSGGATGELFF. In nucleotides, the CDR3 is TGTGCCAGCAGCCAAGAACCCAGCGGGGGGGCAACCGGGGAGCTGTTTTTT.

V is TRBV6-5 and J is TRBJ2-3, with TRBD2 identical over 9 bases. This CDR3 is 15 amino acids long. Germline V gives CDR1 MNHEY, CDR2 SVGAGI. Trimming removed 2 bases from V and 5 bases from J; junction bases left unmatched: 5. The CDR3 sequence is CASSYGRGGGDTQYF. CDR3 DNA: TGTGCCAGCAGTTACGGGCGGGGGGGCGGAGATACGCAGTATTTT.

The V and J genes are TRBV4-2 and TRBJ1-2, with TRBD1 matching over 9 bases. CDR3 length equals 15 residues. CDR1 is LGHNA and CDR2 is YNFKEQ in the germline V gene. The ends lost 4 bases at V and 4 bases at J; junction bases unmatched: 7. CDR3 DNA: TGTGCCAGCAGCCGAGAGACAGGGGGAAGCTATGGCTACACCTTC. Its protein product is CASSRETGGSYGYTF.

This sequence joins TRBV5-1 and TRBJ2-7, with 8 bases identical to TRBD1. The J segment lost 6 bases and the V segment lost 0 bases, leaving 8 bases of the junction unmatched. The CDR3 runs to 15 residues. In germline, CDR1 is SGHRS, CDR2 YFSETQ. The CDR3 bases are TGCGCCAGCAGCTTGGCCTTTGGACAGGGCATCGAGCAGTACTTC. Its protein product is CASSLAFGQGIEQYF.